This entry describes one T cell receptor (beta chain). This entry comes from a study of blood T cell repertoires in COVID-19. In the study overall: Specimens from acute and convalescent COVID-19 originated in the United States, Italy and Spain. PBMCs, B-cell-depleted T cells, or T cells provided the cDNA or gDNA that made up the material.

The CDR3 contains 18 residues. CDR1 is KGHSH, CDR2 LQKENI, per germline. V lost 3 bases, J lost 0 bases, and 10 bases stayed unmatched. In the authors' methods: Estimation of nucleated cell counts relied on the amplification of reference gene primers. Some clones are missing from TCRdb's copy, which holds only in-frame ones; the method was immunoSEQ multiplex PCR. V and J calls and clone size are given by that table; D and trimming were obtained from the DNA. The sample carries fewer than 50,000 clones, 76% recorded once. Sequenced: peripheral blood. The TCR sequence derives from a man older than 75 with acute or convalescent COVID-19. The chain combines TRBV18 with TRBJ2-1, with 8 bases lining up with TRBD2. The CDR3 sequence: CASSPLVLAGPSYNEQFF. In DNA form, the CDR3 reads TGTGCCAGCTCACCGTTAGTTTTAGCGGGGCCCTCCTACAATGAGCAGTTCTTC.